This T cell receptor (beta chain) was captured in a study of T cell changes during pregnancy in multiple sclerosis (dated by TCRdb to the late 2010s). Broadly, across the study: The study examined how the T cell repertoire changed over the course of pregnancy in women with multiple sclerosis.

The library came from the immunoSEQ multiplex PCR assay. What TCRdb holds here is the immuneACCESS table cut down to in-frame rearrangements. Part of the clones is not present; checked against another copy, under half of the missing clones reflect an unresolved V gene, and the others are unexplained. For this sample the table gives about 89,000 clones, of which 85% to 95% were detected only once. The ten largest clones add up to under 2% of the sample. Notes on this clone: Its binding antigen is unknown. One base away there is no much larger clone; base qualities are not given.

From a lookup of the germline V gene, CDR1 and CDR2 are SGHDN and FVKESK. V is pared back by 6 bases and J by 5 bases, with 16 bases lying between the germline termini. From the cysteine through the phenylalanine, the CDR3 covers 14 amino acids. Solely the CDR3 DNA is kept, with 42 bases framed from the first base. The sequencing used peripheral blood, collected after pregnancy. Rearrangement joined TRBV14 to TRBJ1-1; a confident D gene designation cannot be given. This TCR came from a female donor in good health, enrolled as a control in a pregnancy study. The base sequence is TGTGCCAGCAGACCATTGACAAGTCGAACTGAAGCTTTCTTT. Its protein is CASRPLTSRTEAFF.